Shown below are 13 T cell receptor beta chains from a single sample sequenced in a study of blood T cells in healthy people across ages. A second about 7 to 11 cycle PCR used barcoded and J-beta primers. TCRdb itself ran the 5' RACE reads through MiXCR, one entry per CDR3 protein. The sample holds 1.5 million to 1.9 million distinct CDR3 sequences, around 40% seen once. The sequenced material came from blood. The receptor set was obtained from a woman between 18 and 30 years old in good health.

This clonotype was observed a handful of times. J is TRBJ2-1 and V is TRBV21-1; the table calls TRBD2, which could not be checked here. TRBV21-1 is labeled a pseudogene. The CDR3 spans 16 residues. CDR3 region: CASSLFGLAGSGEQFF. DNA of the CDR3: TGTGCCAGCAGCTTATTCGGACTAGCGGGGTCGGGTGAGCAGTTCTTC.

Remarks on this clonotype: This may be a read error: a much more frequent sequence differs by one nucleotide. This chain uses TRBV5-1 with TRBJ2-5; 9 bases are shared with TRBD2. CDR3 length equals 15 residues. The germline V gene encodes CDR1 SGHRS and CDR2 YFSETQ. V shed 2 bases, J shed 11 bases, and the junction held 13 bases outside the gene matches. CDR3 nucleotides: TGCGCCAGCAGCTTTAGCGGGAGTCGTGGCAATGAGCAGTACTTC. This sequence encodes CASSFSGSRGNEQYF.

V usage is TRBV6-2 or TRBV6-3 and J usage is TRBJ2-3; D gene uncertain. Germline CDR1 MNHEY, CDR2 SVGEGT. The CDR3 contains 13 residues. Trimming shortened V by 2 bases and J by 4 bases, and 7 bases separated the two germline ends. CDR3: CASSYKRSDTQYF. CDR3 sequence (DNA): TGTGCCAGCAGTTACAAGAGGTCAGATACGCAGTATTTT.

CDR3 loop: CASSPAGGRYEQYF. The CDR3 region has the DNA TGTGCCAGCTCACCAGCGGGAGGGCGCTACGAGCAGTACTTC. V is TRBV18 and J is TRBJ2-7; 9 bases align to TRBD2. Germline lookup yields CDR1 KGHSH and CDR2 LQKENI. This CDR3 is 14 amino acids long. V was pared by 2 bases and J by 3 bases, with 2 bases of the junction left unmatched.

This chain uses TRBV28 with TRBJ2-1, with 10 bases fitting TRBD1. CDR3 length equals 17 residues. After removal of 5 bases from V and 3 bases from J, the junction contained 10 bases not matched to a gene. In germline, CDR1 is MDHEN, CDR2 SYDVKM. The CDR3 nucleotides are TGTGCCAGCAGTCCCAGCGACAGGGGGCGAGACTACAATGAGCAGTTCTTC. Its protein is CASSPSDRGRDYNEQFF.

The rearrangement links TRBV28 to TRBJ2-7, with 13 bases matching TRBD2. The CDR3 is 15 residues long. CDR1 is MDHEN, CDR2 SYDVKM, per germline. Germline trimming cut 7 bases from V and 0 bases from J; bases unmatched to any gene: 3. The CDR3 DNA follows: TGTGCCAGCATTAGGACTAGCGGGAGCTCCTACGAGCAGTACTTC. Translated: CASIRTSGSSYEQYF.

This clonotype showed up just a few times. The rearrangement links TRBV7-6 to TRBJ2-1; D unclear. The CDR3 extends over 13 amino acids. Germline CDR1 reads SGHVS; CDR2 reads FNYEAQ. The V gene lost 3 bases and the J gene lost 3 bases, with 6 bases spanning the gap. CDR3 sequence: CASSFQVYNEQFF. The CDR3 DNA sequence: TGTGCCAGCAGCTTCCAGGTCTACAATGAGCAGTTCTTC. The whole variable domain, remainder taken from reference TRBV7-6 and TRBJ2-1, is GAGVSQSPRYKVTKRGQDVALRCDPISGHVSLYWYRQALGQGPEFLTYFNYEAQQDKSGLPNDRFSAERPEGSISTLTIQRTEQRDSAMYRCASSFQVYNEQFFGPGTRLTVL.

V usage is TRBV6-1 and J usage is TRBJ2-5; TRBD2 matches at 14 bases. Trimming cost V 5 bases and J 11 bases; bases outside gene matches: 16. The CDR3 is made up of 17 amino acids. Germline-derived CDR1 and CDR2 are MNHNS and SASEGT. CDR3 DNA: TGTGCCAGCAGTACGTGGGGACTAGCGGGAGATTACAATGAGCAGTACTTC. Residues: CASSTWGLAGDYNEQYF.

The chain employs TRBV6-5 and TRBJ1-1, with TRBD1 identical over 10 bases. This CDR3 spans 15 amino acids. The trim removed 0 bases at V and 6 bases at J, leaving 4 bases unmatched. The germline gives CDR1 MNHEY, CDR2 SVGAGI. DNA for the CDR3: TGTGCCAGCAGTTACTCGGGACAGGGGCGGTCTGAAGCTTTCTTT. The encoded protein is CASSYSGQGRSEAFF.

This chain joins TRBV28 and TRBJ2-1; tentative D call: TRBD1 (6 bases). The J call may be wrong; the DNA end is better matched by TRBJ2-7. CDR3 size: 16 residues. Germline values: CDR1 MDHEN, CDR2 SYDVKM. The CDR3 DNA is TGTGCCAGCAGTTTACCTGTGGGGGCGCTTGCCTACGAGCAGTACTTC. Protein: CASSLPVGALAYEQYF.

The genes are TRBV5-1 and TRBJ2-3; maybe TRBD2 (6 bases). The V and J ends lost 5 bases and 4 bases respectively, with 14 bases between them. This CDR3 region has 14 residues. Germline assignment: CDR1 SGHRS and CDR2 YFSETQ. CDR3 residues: CASRPVWEADTQYF. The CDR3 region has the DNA TGCGCCAGCAGACCGGTATGGGAGGCAGATACGCAGTATTTT.

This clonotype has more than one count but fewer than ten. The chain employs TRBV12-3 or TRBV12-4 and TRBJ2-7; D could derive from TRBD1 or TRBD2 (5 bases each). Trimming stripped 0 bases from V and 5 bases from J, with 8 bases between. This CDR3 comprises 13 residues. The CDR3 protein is CASSLAGRDEQYF. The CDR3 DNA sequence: TGTGCCAGCAGTTTAGCGGGGCGGGACGAGCAGTACTTC.

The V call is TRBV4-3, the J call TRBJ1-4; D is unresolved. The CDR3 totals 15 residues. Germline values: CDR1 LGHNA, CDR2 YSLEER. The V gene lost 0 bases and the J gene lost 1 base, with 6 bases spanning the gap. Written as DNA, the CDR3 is TGCGCCAGCAGCCAAGAGTGGGGAACTAATGAAAAACTGTTTTTT. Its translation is CASSQEWGTNEKLFF.